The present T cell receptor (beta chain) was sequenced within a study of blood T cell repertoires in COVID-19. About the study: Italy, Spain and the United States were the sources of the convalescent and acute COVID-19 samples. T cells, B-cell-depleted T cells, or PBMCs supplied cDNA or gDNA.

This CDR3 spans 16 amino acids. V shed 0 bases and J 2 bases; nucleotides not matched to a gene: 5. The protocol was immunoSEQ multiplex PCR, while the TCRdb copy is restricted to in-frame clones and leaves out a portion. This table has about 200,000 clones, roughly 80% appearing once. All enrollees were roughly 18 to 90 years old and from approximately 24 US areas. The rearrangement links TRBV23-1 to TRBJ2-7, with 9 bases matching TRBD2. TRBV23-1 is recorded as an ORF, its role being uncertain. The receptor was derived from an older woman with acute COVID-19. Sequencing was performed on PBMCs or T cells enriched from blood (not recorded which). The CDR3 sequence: CASSQSSGGFAYEQYV. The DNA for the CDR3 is TGCGCCAGCAGTCAATCGAGCGGGGGGTTCGCCTACGAGCAGTACGTC.